Below are 23 T cell receptor beta chains sequenced from a single sample in a study of breast tumors, draining lymph nodes, adjacent tissues. In TCRdb, the multiplex PCR reads were re-called with MiXCR into one record per CDR3 protein. The sample consists of 150,000 to 200,000 distinct CDR3 sequences, 30% to 35% of them appearing once. Breast cancer patients provided tissue from their axillary draining lymph nodes. Specimen: axillary lymph node tissue. These receptors originate from a female donor with breast cancer. Some clones in this sample may be carry-over from other donors' samples.

The chain has TRBV5-4 and TRBJ1-1, with 11 bases identical to TRBD1. J gave up 0 bases and V 5 bases, and 9 bases lay outside the gene matches. This CDR3 is built from 17 residues. Per germline, CDR1 SGHNT and CDR2 YYREEE (reference sequence). CDR3 in DNA: TGTGCCAGCAGTCGGGGACAGGGGGGGGGGATGAACACTGAAGCTTTCTTT. This encodes CASSRGQGGGMNTEAFF.

Note on this clonotype: A much larger clone lies a single base off, so this may be a read error. The chain links TRBV7-2 to TRBJ2-7, with 10 bases fitting TRBD2. The CDR3 has 15 amino acids. Trimming at V came to 5 bases and at J to 0 bases, leaving 4 bases not matched to a gene. In germline, CDR1 is SGHTA, CDR2 FQGNSA. The chain's CDR3 is CASSRSGGGSYEQYF. In DNA form, the CDR3 reads TGTGCCAGCAGCCGGAGCGGGGGGGGCTCCTACGAGCAGTACTTC.

This clonotype was found many times. The chain is built from TRBV7-8 and TRBJ2-1; D ambiguous. Trimming pared 1 base from V and 9 bases from J, leaving 10 bases between. Per germline, CDR1 SGHVS and CDR2 FQNEAQ. The CDR3 loop spans 13 amino acids. The CDR3 is CASSLESSGEQFF. DNA of the CDR3: TGTGCCAGCAGCTTAGAGTCATCCGGTGAGCAGTTCTTC.

This clonotype occurred many times. The chain links TRBV5-1 to TRBJ2-1; D perhaps matches TRBD2 (6 bases). CDR1 is SGHRS and CDR2 is YFSETQ in the germline V gene. This CDR3 has 16 amino acids. V lost 4 bases and J lost 6, with 20 bases in between. The CDR3 is CASSPPWRGEGNEQFF. CDR3 bases: TGCGCCAGCAGCCCTCCCTGGAGGGGCGAGGGCAATGAGCAGTTCTTC.

Ten or more counts support this clonotype. The chain joins TRBV2 to TRBJ1-2, with D unresolved. The V and J ends lost 6 bases and 0 bases respectively, with 8 bases between them. CDR1 and CDR2 (germline): SNHLY, FYNNEI. The CDR3 consists of 13 residues. The CDR3 here is CASSDAANYGYTF. DNA of the CDR3: TGTGCCAGCAGCGACGCTGCTAACTATGGCTACACCTTC.

V is TRBV14 and J is TRBJ1-5, with a tentative D call TRBD1 (6 bases). Trimming removed 4 bases at V and 2 bases at J, with 15 bases between. Per the germline V gene, CDR1 is SGHDN and CDR2 is FVKESK. The CDR3 totals 16 residues. The CDR3 nucleotides are TGTGCCAGCAGCCTGACGGGGGCGTTTCGCAATCAGCCCCAGCATTTT. Protein product: CASSLTGAFRNQPQHF.

This chain links TRBV28 with TRBJ2-3, with D possibly matching TRBD2 (6 bases). There are 14 residues in the CDR3. Germline values: CDR1 MDHEN, CDR2 SYDVKM. V lost 7 bases and J 6 bases, leaving 17 bases between the germline ends. Written as DNA, the CDR3 is TGTGCCAGCAACTCGACTAGTCCCCCGGATACGCAGTATTTT. It is translated as CASNSTSPPDTQYF.

This clonotype was observed many times. Written as DNA, the CDR3 is TGTGCCAGCAGCCAAGGGACAGGGAAAGAGACCCAGTACTTC. Translated, it gives CASSQGTGKETQYF. The chain is built from TRBV4-2 and TRBJ2-5; 8 bases fit TRBD1. This CDR3 comprises 14 residues. Germline CDR1 LGHNA, CDR2 YNFKEQ. The J segment lost 3 bases and the V segment lost 1 base, leaving 1 base of the junction unmatched.

This rearrangement joins TRBV6-5 to TRBJ1-6; D is undetermined. In germline, CDR1 is MNHEY, CDR2 SVGAGI. The CDR3 has 17 residues. Deletions cut 6 bases from V and 1 base from J, with 16 bases between. The chain's CDR3 is CASRTSPVKSYNSPLHF. In DNA form, the CDR3 reads TGTGCCAGCAGGACGTCCCCGGTTAAATCCTATAATTCACCCCTCCACTTT.

The count of this clonotype is one. The chain recombines TRBV10-1 with TRBJ2-5; tentatively, D is TRBD2 (8 bases). Germline-derived CDR1 and CDR2 are WNHNN and SYGVQD (reference sequence). The CDR3 totals 18 residues. Deletions cut 3 bases from V and 1 base from J, with 21 bases between. The DNA of the CDR3 is TGCGCCAGCAGTGATCCTGGTAGCGGGACAGACATCCAAGAGACCCAGTACTTC. Its translation: CASSDPGSGTDIQETQYF.

Comments on this clonotype: Since a much larger clone is just one base distant, this may be a read error. This chain links TRBV3-1 with TRBJ2-6, with D maybe TRBD1 (5 bases). This CDR3 contains 17 residues. Germline V lookup: CDR1 LGHDT, CDR2 YNNKEL (reference sequence). The CDR3 reads CASSQVLRSSGANILTF. The CDR3, as DNA: TGTGCCAGCAGCCAAGTGTTACGGAGCTCTGGGGCCAACATCCTGACTTTC.

This clonotype was recorded many times. The gene calls are TRBV10-3 and TRBJ1-2; perhaps TRBD1 as D (5 bases). This CDR3 has 13 amino acids. Looked up from germline, CDR1 is ENHRY and CDR2 is SYGVKD. Trimming shortened V by 10 bases and J by 6 bases, and 18 bases separated the two germline ends. CDR3 in DNA: TGTGCCACCGGGGTTTTGGGGGGGGATGGCTACACCTTC. Protein: CATGVLGGDGYTF.

This sequence joins TRBV25-1 and TRBJ1-2, with D possibly TRBD1 on 6 matching bases. Looked up from germline, CDR1 is MGHDK and CDR2 is SYGVNS. The CDR3 extends over 12 amino acids. V was pared by 4 bases and J by 5 bases, with 8 bases between. This CDR3 is CASSAGAYGYTF. CDR3 in DNA: TGTGCCAGCAGTGCGGGGGCTTATGGCTACACCTTC.

The V call is TRBV24-1, the J call TRBJ1-2, with D perhaps matching TRBD1 (5 bases). V lost 6 bases to trimming and J lost 3 bases, with 16 bases between them. There are 15 residues in the CDR3. Looked up from germline, CDR1 is KGHDR and CDR2 is SFDVKD. This CDR3 reads CATSPFSGTDYGYTF. The CDR3 nucleotides read TGTGCCACCAGTCCCTTCTCAGGGACCGACTATGGCTACACCTTC.

This clonotype was found a few times. V and J are TRBV11-2 and TRBJ2-7, with D possibly TRBD2 on 7 matching bases. This CDR3 is built from 15 residues. The V and J ends lost 5 bases and 0 bases respectively, with 14 bases between them. Germline CDR1 SGHAT, CDR2 FQNNGV. The CDR3 sequence: CASSVGAGASYEQYF. DNA of the CDR3: TGTGCCAGCAGCGTGGGGGCGGGGGCCTCCTACGAGCAGTACTTC.

In nucleotides, the CDR3 is TGTGCCAGCAGCCCTTGGGGGGGAAGGTCCCACTTT. This encodes CASSPWGGRSHF. V gene TRBV9 combines with J gene TRBJ1-6, with a possible D match to TRBD1 (5 bases). The CDR3 is 12 amino acids. Per the germline V gene, CDR1 is SGDLS and CDR2 is YYNGEE. The V end was cut by 4 bases, the J end by 18 bases, with 17 bases between. The entire variable domain, with the rest obtained from reference TRBV9 and TRBJ1-6, is as follows: DSGVTQTPKHLITATGQRVTLRCSPRSGDLSVYWYQQSLDQGLQFLIQYYNGEERAKGNILERFSAQQFPDLHSELNLSSLELGDSALYFCASSPWGGRSHFGNGTRLTVT.

The chain is built from TRBV12-3 or TRBV12-4 and TRBJ2-4; 9 bases are shared with TRBD1. V was pared by 6 bases and J by 1 base, with 1 base of the junction left unmatched. This CDR3 has 14 amino acids. The CDR3 loop is CASRGQGAKNIQYF. DNA of the CDR3: TGTGCCAGCAGAGGACAGGGGGCCAAAAACATTCAGTACTTC.

This clonotype showed up many times. The chain links TRBV19 to TRBJ2-7; D may be TRBD1 or TRBD2 (5 bases each). This CDR3 has 15 amino acids. In germline, CDR1 is LNHDA, CDR2 SQIVND (reference sequence). Trimming stripped 0 bases from V and 4 bases from J, with 13 bases between. The CDR3 protein is CASSIDRDEGYEQYF. CDR3 DNA sequence: TGTGCCAGTAGTATAGACCGGGACGAAGGTTACGAGCAGTACTTC.

This sequence joins TRBV27 and TRBJ1-6, with 7 bases that match TRBD1. The V and J ends lost 7 bases and 5 bases, in that order; junction bases with no gene match: 14. The germline CDR1 and CDR2 sequences are MNHEY and SMNVEV (reference sequence). CDR3 length equals 17 residues. In DNA form, the CDR3 reads TGTGCCAGCACCGGACAGGCGGCGGTTTGGAATAATTCACCCCTCCACTTT. As protein: CASTGQAAVWNNSPLHF.

At least ten counts were recorded for this clonotype. The V call is TRBV7-9, the J call TRBJ2-7; no firm D call. Germline V gene lookup returns CDR1 SEHNR and CDR2 FQNEAQ (reference sequence). The CDR3 spans 11 residues. V lost 5 bases to trimming and J lost 8 bases, with 10 bases between them. CDR3 protein: CASSPGIQQYF. Here the CDR3 DNA reads TGTGCCAGCAGCCCAGGCATACAGCAGTACTTC. The full variable domain, completed using reference TRBV7-9 and TRBJ2-7, is DTGVSQNPRHKITKRGQNVTFRCDPISEHNRLYWYRQTLGQGPEFLTYFQNEAQLEKSRLLSDRFSAERPKGSFSTLEIQRTEQGDSAMYLCASSPGIQQYFGPGTRLTVT.

V gene TRBV15 combines with J gene TRBJ1-5, with D uncertain. Germline V gene data show CDR1 as LNHNV and CDR2 as YYDKDF (reference sequence). The V end lost 3 bases, the J end lost 0 bases, and 6 bases lay between the germline ends. The CDR3 runs 14 residues. This chain's CDR3 is CATSSSTSNQPQHF. The CDR3 bases are TGTGCCACCAGCAGTTCGACTAGCAATCAGCCCCAGCATTTT.

Concerning this clonotype itself: Sequence at one end of the junction differs from germline and may be a read error. This chain uses TRBV7-2 with TRBJ2-5; 8 nucleotides match TRBD2. CDR3 length: 15 amino acids. The germline V gene encodes CDR1 SGHTA and CDR2 FQGNSA. CDR3 DNA sequence: TGTGCCAGCAGCTTACGGGGGGGGGGCCAAGAGACCCAGCACTTC. Translating gives CASSLRGGGQETQHF.

The V and J genes are TRBV7-9 and TRBJ2-3, with 14 bases that match TRBD2. Germline V CDR1 and CDR2: SEHNR, FQNEAQ (reference sequence). The V gene end was trimmed by 2 bases and the J gene end by 2 bases; junction bases not matched to a gene: 3. The CDR3 extends over 17 amino acids. The DNA of the CDR3 is TGTGCCAGCAGCTTATGGACTAGCGGGGGGAACACAGATACGCAGTATTTT. Translation: CASSLWTSGGNTDTQYF.